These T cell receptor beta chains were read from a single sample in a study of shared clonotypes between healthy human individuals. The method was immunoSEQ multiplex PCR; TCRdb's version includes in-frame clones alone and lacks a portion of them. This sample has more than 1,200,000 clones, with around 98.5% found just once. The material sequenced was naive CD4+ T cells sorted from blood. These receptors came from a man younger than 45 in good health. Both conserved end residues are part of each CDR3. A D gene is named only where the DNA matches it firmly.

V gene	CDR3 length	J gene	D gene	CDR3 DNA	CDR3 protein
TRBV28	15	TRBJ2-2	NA	TGTGCCAGCAGTGCGCCGGGACGCAACACCGGGGAGCTGTTTTTT	CASSAPGRNTGELFF
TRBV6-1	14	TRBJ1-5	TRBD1	TGTGCCAGCAACCCGGGACAGGGGGATCAGCCCCAGCATTTT	CASNPGQGDQPQHF
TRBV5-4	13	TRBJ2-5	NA	TGTGCCAGCAGCACGGGACCAAGAGAGACCCAGTACTTC	CASSTGPRETQYF
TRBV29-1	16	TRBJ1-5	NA	TGCAGCCCGGCTAACAGGGTCGACCGTAATGGGCAGCCCCAGCATTTT	CSPANRVDRNGQPQHF
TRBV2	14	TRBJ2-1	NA	TGTGCCAGCAGAGGGAATTTGACCTACAATGAGCAGTTCTTC	CASRGNLTYNEQFF
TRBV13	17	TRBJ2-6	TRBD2	TGTGCCAGTTCCCCGAGCGGGAGGCGCTCTGGGGCCAACGTCCTGACTTTC	CASSPSGRRSGANVLTF
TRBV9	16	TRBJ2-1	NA	TGTGCCAGCAGCGGTCCGGGACTCAACCCCTACAATGAGCAGTTCTTC	CASSGPGLNPYNEQFF
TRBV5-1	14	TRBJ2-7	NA	TGCGCCAGCAGCTTGCGGGAGAGCTCCTACGAGCAGTACTTC	CASSLRESSYEQYF
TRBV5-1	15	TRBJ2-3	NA	TGCGCCAGCAGCCAGGGGAGGGTCGGCACAGATACGCAGTATTTT	CASSQGRVGTDTQYF
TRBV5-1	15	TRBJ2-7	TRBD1	TGCGCCAGCAGCTTGTTGACAGGGGGAAACTACGAGCAGTACTTC	CASSLLTGGNYEQYF
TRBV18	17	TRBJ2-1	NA	TGTGCCAGCTCACCTAATCTGGGTCAGCCCACCTACAATGAGCAGTTCTTC	CASSPNLGQPTYNEQFF